The TCR beta chain under discussion was sequenced for a study of spatial heterogeneity in lung cancer. Overall study results and limits: Ubiquitous, expanded tumor-derived TCRs were more frequently observed in blood at resection than at follow-up.

Time point defined: sample taken at primary tumor resection. In each case, whole RNA from tumor, nontumor lung or frozen PBMC was sequenced unsorted. In this sample, this clonotype turned up many times. Its antigen is undetermined. The library protocol tagged each TCR cDNA with a unique molecular identifier. One entry per CDR3 protein, called by TCRdb with MiXCR from the 5' RACE reads. The table lists about 23,000 distinct CDR3 sequences, around 4.5% of them singletons. This clonotype was obtained from a male donor with early-stage non-small cell lung cancer. Here the sequenced sample was PBMCs, taken at surgery.

The CDR3: CASSLDRDNSPLHF. Written as DNA, the CDR3 is TGTGCCAGCAGCTTGGACAGGGATAATTCACCCCTCCACTTT. The chain combines TRBV5-4 with TRBJ1-6, with a tentative D call TRBD1 (6 bases). The CDR3 runs 14 residues. Trimming shortened V by 0 bases and J by 5 bases, and 6 bases separated the two germline ends. Germline CDR1 reads SGHNT; CDR2 reads YYREEE (reference sequence).